This TCR beta chain was profiled in a study of T-cell reconstitution after alpha-beta-depleted transplantation in children. On this clonotype: Its target is not known.

The study's findings and limits: When one year had passed after transplant, most T-cell counts and diversity came from newly produced T cells. Two months or so post-transplant, alpha-beta T cells reportedly derived from several hundred expanded graft clones. The high TCRbeta diversity at day 60 in some patients came from surviving recipient T cells and thymic progenitors.

In germline, CDR1 is MGHDK, CDR2 SYGVNS. This CDR3 is built from 18 residues. With V trimmed by 5 bases and J by 0 bases, 11 bases remained unmatched. Preparation of the TCRbeta library used unique molecular identifiers. TCRdb reprocessed the PCR reads via MiXCR and lists one record per CDR3 protein. The sample lists under 400,000 distinct CDR3 sequences, approximately 23% occurring once. The chain employs TRBV25-1 and TRBJ1-4; 8 positions match TRBD1. This TCR was sampled from a male patient between 10 and 17 years old who had a stem cell transplant for acute lymphoblastic leukemia, so the T cells may come from the graft donor. The input for sequencing was PBMCs, mostly from graft donor cells, taken 180 days after TCRalphabeta/CD19-depleted stem cell transplant. DNA for the CDR3: TGTGCCAGCAGTCCGGGGCAGGGGGCTGTGGCAACTAATGAAAAACTGTTTTTT. This translates into CASSPGQGAVATNEKLFF.